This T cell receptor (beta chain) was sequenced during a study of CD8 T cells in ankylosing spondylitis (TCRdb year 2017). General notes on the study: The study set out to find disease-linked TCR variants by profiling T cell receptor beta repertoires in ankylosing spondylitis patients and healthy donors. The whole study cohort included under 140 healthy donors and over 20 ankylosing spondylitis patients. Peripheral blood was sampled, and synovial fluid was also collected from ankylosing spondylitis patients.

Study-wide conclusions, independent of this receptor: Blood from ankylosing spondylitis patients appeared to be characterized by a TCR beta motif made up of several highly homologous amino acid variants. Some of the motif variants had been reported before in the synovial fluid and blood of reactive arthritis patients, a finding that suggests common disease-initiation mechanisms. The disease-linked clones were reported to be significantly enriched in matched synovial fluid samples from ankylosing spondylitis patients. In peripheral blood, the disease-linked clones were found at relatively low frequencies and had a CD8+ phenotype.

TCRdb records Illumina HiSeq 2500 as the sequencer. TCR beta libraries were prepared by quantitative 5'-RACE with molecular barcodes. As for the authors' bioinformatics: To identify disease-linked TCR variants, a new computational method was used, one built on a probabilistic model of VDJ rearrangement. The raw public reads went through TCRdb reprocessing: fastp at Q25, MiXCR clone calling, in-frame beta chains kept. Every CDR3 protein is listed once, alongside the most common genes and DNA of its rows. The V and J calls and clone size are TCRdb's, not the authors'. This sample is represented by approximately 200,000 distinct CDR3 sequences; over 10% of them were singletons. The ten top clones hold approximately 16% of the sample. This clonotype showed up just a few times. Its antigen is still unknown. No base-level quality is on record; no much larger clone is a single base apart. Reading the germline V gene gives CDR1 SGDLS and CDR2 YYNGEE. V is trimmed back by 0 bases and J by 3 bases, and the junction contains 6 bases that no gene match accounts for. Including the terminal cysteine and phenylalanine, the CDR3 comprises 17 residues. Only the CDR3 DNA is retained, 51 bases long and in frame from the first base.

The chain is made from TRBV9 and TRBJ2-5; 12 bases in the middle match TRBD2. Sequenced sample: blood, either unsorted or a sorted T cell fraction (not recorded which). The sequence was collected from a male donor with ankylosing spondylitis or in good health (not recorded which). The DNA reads TGTGCCAGCAGCGTAGGAGGGACTAGCGGGTTAAAAGAGACCCAGTACTTC. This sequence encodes CASSVGGTSGLKETQYF.